This entry lists 27 T cell receptor beta chains sequenced from one sample in a study of shared clonotypes between healthy human individuals. The repertoire was sequenced with immunoSEQ multiplex PCR; TCRdb's copy has only in-frame clones and lacks some. The sample carries approximately 530,000 clones, almost 97% recorded once. Sequenced sample: naive CD4+ T cells sorted from blood. The subset here: CD45RA+ positively selected. These receptors came from a woman aged 30 to 39 in good health.

The chain employs TRBV7-9 and TRBJ2-3; 8 nucleotides line up with TRBD2. Germline V gene data show CDR1 as SEHNR and CDR2 as FQNEAQ (reference sequence). V dropped 0 bases and J dropped 2; count of bases not matched to a gene: 7. CDR3 length equals 17 residues. CDR3 bases: TGTGCCAGCAGCTTAGCCCCGGGACTAGTTAACACAGATACGCAGTATTTT. Translation: CASSLAPGLVNTDTQYF.

This clone was counted once. The chain links TRBV29-1 to TRBJ2-5, with TRBD1 as a possible D gene (5 bases). The CDR3 has 12 residues. The germline CDR1 and CDR2 sequences are SQVTM and ANQGSEA. V dropped 4 bases and J dropped 4 bases, with 10 bases sitting between them. DNA of the CDR3: TGCAGCGTTGTGTGGGGCGGAGAGACCCAGTACTTC. It translates to CSVVWGGETQYF.

The rearrangement links TRBV19 to TRBJ1-5, with a weak D call TRBD1 (5 bases). From germline, CDR1 is LNHDA and CDR2 SQIVND (reference sequence). V shed 3 bases and J shed 3 bases, with 12 bases lying between them. This CDR3 region has 15 residues. The CDR3 bases are TGTGCCAGTAGTATCCAACCGGGACTCAATCAGCCCCAGCATTTT. It yields the protein CASSIQPGLNQPQHF.

This chain uses TRBV6-8 with TRBJ1-3; D possibly corresponds to TRBD1 (6 bases). Germline V gene data show CDR1 as MNHGY and CDR2 as SAAAGT. Deletions cut 0 bases from V and 4 bases from J, with 16 bases between. CDR3 size: 17 residues. The CDR3 DNA reads TGTGCCAGCAGTTACTCATCTAGGGGGTTTAAAGGAAACACCATATATTTT. This gives the protein CASSYSSRGFKGNTIYF.

CDR3 DNA: TGTGCCAGCAGCTTTCTTAAGTCGGTAGCGGGACCCTACGAGCAGTACTTC. Translating it yields CASSFLKSVAGPYEQYF. The rearrangement links TRBV5-8 to TRBJ2-5; TRBD2 aligns across 8 bases. The closer fit of TRBJ2-7 to the DNA end suggests the J call may be wrong. In germline, CDR1 is SGHTS, CDR2 YDEGEE. The CDR3 runs to 17 residues.

This sequence joins TRBV19 and TRBJ2-7, with 7 bases identical to TRBD1. This CDR3 region has 17 residues. Germline CDR1 and CDR2: LNHDA and SQIVND (reference sequence). The ends lost 3 bases at V and 0 bases at J; junction bases unmatched: 11. The CDR3 DNA reads TGTGCCAGTAGTATTTGGCCCACACAGGGGATCTCCTACGAGCAGTACTTC. Amino acids: CASSIWPTQGISYEQYF.

The rearrangement uses TRBV5-1 and TRBJ1-1; D not resolved. Deletions cut 7 bases from V and 10 bases from J, with 8 bases between. The CDR3 has 9 amino acids. The germline V gene encodes CDR1 SGHRS and CDR2 YFSETQ. The CDR3 spells CASPKSAFF. In DNA, the CDR3 is TGCGCCAGCCCCAAGTCAGCTTTCTTT.

This clone was observed a single time. The CDR3 loop is CASSLGASGTYEQYF. The CDR3 nucleotides are TGTGCCAGCAGCTTAGGGGCTAGCGGTACTTACGAGCAGTACTTC. The chain is built from TRBV7-9 and TRBJ2-7, with 7 nucleotides matching TRBD2. Germline V CDR1 and CDR2: SEHNR, FQNEAQ (reference sequence). The junction had 7 bases not matched to a gene; V was cut back by 1 base and J by 4 bases. The CDR3 contains 15 residues.

V usage is TRBV6-1 and J usage is TRBJ2-5, with D unresolved. V was clipped by 10 bases and J by 5 bases, with 8 bases between them. CDR1 and CDR2 (germline): MNHNS, SASEGT. The CDR3 has 10 residues. The CDR3, as DNA: TGTGCCACCAAATGGGAGACCCAGTACTTC. Translated, it gives CATKWETQYF.

This chain joins TRBV11-2 and TRBJ1-3, with D maybe TRBD1 (6 bases). CDR3 length equals 13 residues. Trimming removed 5 bases from V and 5 bases from J, with 10 bases in between. CDR1 is SGHAT and CDR2 is FQNNGV in the germline V gene. CDR3: CASSPGQRNTIYF. CDR3 in DNA: TGTGCCAGCAGCCCCGGACAGAGAAACACCATATATTTT.

V gene TRBV18 combines with J gene TRBJ2-5; 12 bases match TRBD1. V lost 5 bases, J lost 5 bases, and 3 bases stayed unmatched. The CDR3 runs to 14 residues. Per the germline V gene, CDR1 is KGHSH and CDR2 is LQKENI. This CDR3 is CASSWDRGLETQYF. CDR3 DNA: TGTGCCAGCTCATGGGACAGGGGGCTGGAGACCCAGTACTTC.

This rearrangement joins TRBV11-2 to TRBJ2-5; 8 nucleotides line up with TRBD2. The length of the CDR3 is 13 residues. Per germline, CDR1 SGHAT and CDR2 FQNNGV. With V trimmed by 4 bases and J by 3 bases, 1 base remained unmatched. CDR3 in DNA: TGTGCCAGCAGCTCGGGGGGGAAAGAGACCCAGTACTTC. Amino acid sequence: CASSSGGKETQYF.

The V call is TRBV7-2, the J call TRBJ2-7, with D perhaps matching TRBD1 (5 bases). The length of the CDR3 is 13 residues. V lost 1 base, J lost 3 bases, and 7 bases lay in between. Germline loops: CDR1 SGHTA, CDR2 FQGNSA. The chain's CDR3 is CASSLGQIYEQYF. The CDR3 bases are TGTGCCAGCAGCTTAGGACAGATCTACGAGCAGTACTTC.

The gene calls are TRBV5-4 and TRBJ2-1, with 9 nucleotides matching TRBD2. From germline, CDR1 is SGHNT and CDR2 YYREEE (reference sequence). The V gene end was trimmed by 5 bases and the J gene end by 6 bases; junction bases not matched to a gene: 9. The CDR3 extends over 15 amino acids. Here the CDR3 reads CASRPSGNPSNEQFF. The CDR3 region has the DNA TGTGCCAGCAGGCCTAGCGGGAACCCCTCCAATGAGCAGTTCTTC.

The gene calls are TRBV29-1 and TRBJ1-2, with 7 bases identical to TRBD1. After removal of 6 bases from V and 7 bases from J, the junction contained 8 bases not matched to a gene. The CDR3 has 12 amino acids. Per the germline V gene, CDR1 is SQVTM and CDR2 is ANQGSEA. CDR3 in DNA: TGCAGCGTCGCGACAGGGATGTTTGGCTACACCTTC. This codes for CSVATGMFGYTF.

The gene calls are TRBV19 and TRBJ2-2; D is perhaps TRBD1 (6 bases). CDR3 size: 14 residues. The germline V and J ends were trimmed by 7 bases and 4 bases, with 13 bases remaining between them. Germline V lookup: CDR1 LNHDA, CDR2 SQIVND (reference sequence). The CDR3 region has the DNA TGTGCCAGTACTCTGACAGGTGCCACCGGGGAGCTGTTTTTT. Translated, it gives CASTLTGATGELFF.

This clone was recorded only once. The J gene is TRBJ2-7, the V gene TRBV6-1; D perhaps matches TRBD2 (5 bases). The ends were cut back, 1 base at V and 4 bases at J, with 14 bases in the middle. The CDR3 consists of 15 residues. Germline V gene sequence: CDR1 MNHNS, CDR2 SASEGT. The CDR3 region has the DNA TGTGCCAGCAGTGAAGGTTGGACTCCTCGATACGAGCAGTACTTC. Encoded protein: CASSEGWTPRYEQYF.

The J gene is TRBJ1-5, the V gene TRBV7-2, with D uncertain. CDR1 and CDR2 (germline): SGHTA, FQGNSA. The CDR3 sequence is 13 residues long. Deletions cut 1 base from V and 3 bases from J, with 4 bases between. The DNA of the CDR3 is TGTGCCAGCAGCTTAGAAGCCAATCAGCCCCAGCATTTT. It yields the protein CASSLEANQPQHF.

The chain combines TRBV2 with TRBJ1-2, with D possibly being TRBD1 (5 bases). From germline, CDR1 is SNHLY and CDR2 FYNNEI. The V and J ends lost 9 bases and 3 bases respectively, with 11 bases between them. The CDR3 sequence is 12 residues long. The CDR3 loop reads CARAGTDYGYTF. The DNA for the CDR3 is TGTGCCAGGGCGGGGACTGACTATGGCTACACCTTC.

The genes are TRBV19 and TRBJ1-1; D perhaps matches TRBD1 (6 bases). CDR1 is LNHDA, CDR2 SQIVND, per germline (reference sequence). Trimming shortened V by 3 bases and J by 3 bases, and 17 bases separated the two germline ends. The CDR3 has 16 residues. The CDR3 is CASSILGRGGDTEAFF. The CDR3 bases are TGTGCCAGTAGTATTCTGGGGCGAGGGGGTGACACTGAAGCTTTCTTT.

The chain carries TRBV27 and TRBJ2-7; 11 nucleotides align to TRBD2. The trim removed 6 bases at V and 4 bases at J, leaving 8 bases unmatched. CDR3 length equals 15 residues. Germline CDR1 and CDR2: MNHEY and SMNVEV (reference sequence). CDR3: CASSEPGLAVYEQYF. CDR3 coding DNA: TGTGCCAGCAGCGAACCGGGACTAGCGGTATACGAGCAGTACTTC.

This clone has just one count. The gene calls are TRBV18 and TRBJ2-3; D uncertain. V was cut by 4 bases and J by 6 bases, with 8 bases left in between. This CDR3 comprises 12 residues. In germline, CDR1 is KGHSH, CDR2 LQKENI. In DNA form, the CDR3 reads TGTGCCAGCTCACAGGCGTCGGATACGCAGTATTTT. It is translated as CASSQASDTQYF.

The chain links TRBV27 to TRBJ1-1; TRBD1 agrees at 11 bases. The germline V gene has CDR1 MNHEY and CDR2 SMNVEV (reference sequence). The junction had 4 bases not matched to a gene; V was cut back by 7 bases and J by 3 bases. The CDR3 is 14 residues long. This chain's CDR3 is CASTADRGHTEAFF. CDR3 coding DNA: TGTGCCAGCACCGCGGACAGGGGGCACACTGAAGCTTTCTTT.

The chain links TRBV5-1 to TRBJ1-4; no clear D. The V end lost 4 bases, the J end lost 3 bases, and 7 bases lay between the germline ends. This CDR3 is built from 13 residues. CDR1 SGHRS and CDR2 YFSETQ come from the germline V gene. The CDR3 coding sequence is TGCGCCAGCAGCACAAACTCTAATGAAAAACTGTTTTTT. Translating it yields CASSTNSNEKLFF.

The rearrangement uses TRBV5-1 and TRBJ2-1, with 8 bases matching TRBD2. CDR1 and CDR2 (germline): SGHRS, YFSETQ. The CDR3 length is 16 residues. Unmatched junction bases numbered 6, after V lost 0 bases and J lost 4 bases. Here the CDR3 reads CASSLDFAGGYNEQFF. Written as DNA, the CDR3 is TGCGCCAGCAGCTTGGACTTTGCGGGAGGATACAATGAGCAGTTCTTC.

The CDR3: CASSSPGGVRTSYEQYF. The CDR3 DNA sequence: TGTGCCAGCAGCAGCCCGGGGGGAGTAAGGACTTCCTACGAGCAGTACTTC. The rearrangement joins TRBV28 to TRBJ2-7, with TRBD2 matching 7 bases. Germline V gene data show CDR1 as MDHEN and CDR2 as SYDVKM. The ends lost 6 bases at V and 1 base at J; junction bases unmatched: 15. The CDR3 contains 17 residues.

The V gene is TRBV7-8, the J gene TRBJ2-5; TRBD2 is a possible D gene (5 bases). Germline loops: CDR1 SGHVS, CDR2 FQNEAQ. CDR3 size: 15 residues. The V gene lost 6 bases and the J gene lost 5 bases, with 19 bases spanning the gap. CDR3 sequence: CASRKRRGGAETQYF. The CDR3 DNA reads TGTGCCAGCAGGAAGCGTCGGGGTGGTGCGGAGACCCAGTACTTC.